The subject of this entry is one TCR beta chain. Time point meaning: acute infectious mononucleosis, at clinical presentation within 2 weeks of symptom onset (visit 1). Sorting yielded live CD3+ CD8+ tetramer+ cells above 95% purity. A PE-conjugated tetramer with BRLF1 109-117 peptide sorted cells. The V end was cut by 6 bases, the J end by 6 bases, with 15 bases between. This CDR3 has 13 residues. Germline V gene lookup returns CDR1 ENHRY and CDR2 SYGVKD. The sample belongs to a study of blood T cell repertoires in acute mononucleosis. CDR3s were PCR-amplified with V and J primers adding unique molecular identifiers. TCRdb's table, derived via immunoSEQ multiplex PCR, lists solely in-frame clones and lacks some. The data show just over 2,000 clones, approximately 29% seen once. General study results and limits: Roughly 9% of acute clonotypes persisted and formed most of the response.

The sample consisted of EBV YVL epitope tetramer+ CD8+ T cells sorted from PBMCs, taken during acute infectious mononucleosis. As to subset: CD8 T cells binding a tetramer with EBV BRLF1 109-117 peptide (YVL-BR). The V gene is TRBV10-3, the J gene TRBJ2-7, with D perhaps TRBD1 (6 bases). The receptor comes from a young man with infectious mononucleosis caused by EBV. CDR3 nucleotides: TGTGCCATCAGGGCCGGGGACACCTCCGAGCAGTACTTC. Its translation: CAIRAGDTSEQYF.